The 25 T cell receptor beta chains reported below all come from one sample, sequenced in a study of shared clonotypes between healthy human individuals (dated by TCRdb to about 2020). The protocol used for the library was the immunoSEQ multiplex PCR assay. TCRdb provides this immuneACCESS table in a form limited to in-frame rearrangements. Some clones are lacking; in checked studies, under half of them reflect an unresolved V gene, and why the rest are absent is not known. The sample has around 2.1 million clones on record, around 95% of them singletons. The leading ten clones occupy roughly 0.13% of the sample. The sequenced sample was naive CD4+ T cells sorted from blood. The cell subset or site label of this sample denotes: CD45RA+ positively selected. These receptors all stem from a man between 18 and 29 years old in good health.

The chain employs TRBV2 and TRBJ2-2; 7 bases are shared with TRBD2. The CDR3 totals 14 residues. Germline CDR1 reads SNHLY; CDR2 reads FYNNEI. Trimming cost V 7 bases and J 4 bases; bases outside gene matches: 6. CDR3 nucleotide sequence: TGTGCCAGCACCCGGGGGAGGGGCACCGGGGAGCTGTTTTTT. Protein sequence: CASTRGRGTGELFF.

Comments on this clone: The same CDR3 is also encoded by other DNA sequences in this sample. Here the CDR3 reads CASSERGSYGYTF. CDR3 DNA: TGTGCCAGCAGTGAAAGGGGATCCTATGGCTACACCTTC. V usage is TRBV2 and J usage is TRBJ1-2; D is perhaps TRBD1 (5 bases). Germline V gene data show CDR1 as SNHLY and CDR2 as FYNNEI. The CDR3 is 13 residues long. V gave up 2 bases and J gave up 4 bases, with 8 bases separating them.

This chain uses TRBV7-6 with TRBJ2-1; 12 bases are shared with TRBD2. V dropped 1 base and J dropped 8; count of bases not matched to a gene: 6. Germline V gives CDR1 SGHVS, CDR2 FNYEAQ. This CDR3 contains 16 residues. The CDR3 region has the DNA TGTGCCAGCAGCTTAGGGGCTAGCGGGGGGGCAGATGAGCAGTTCTTC. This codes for CASSLGASGGADEQFF.

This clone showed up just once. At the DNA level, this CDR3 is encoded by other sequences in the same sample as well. The CDR3 nucleotides are TGTGCCAGTAGTATAAACACAGATACGCAGTATTTT. This translates into CASSINTDTQYF. This rearrangement joins TRBV19 to TRBJ2-3; no clear D. CDR1 is LNHDA and CDR2 is SQIVND in the germline V gene (reference sequence). The ends were cut back, 2 bases at V and 2 bases at J, with 2 bases in the middle. The CDR3 loop spans 12 amino acids.

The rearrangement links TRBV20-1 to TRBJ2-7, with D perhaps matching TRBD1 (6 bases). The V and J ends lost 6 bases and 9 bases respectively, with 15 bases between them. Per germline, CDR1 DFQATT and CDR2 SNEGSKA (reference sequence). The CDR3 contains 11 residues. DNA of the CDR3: TGCAGTGCCTGGACAGATAACGCGCAGTACTTC. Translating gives CSAWTDNAQYF.

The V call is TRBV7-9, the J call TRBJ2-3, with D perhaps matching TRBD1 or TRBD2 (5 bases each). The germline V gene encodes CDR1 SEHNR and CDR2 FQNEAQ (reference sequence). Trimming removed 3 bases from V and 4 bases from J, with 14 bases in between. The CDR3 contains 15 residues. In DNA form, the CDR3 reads TGTGCCAGCAGCTTTGGGGGTCCCGCCTCAGATACGCAGTATTTT. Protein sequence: CASSFGGPASDTQYF. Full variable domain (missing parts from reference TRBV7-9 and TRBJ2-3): DTGVSQNPRHKITKRGQNVTFRCDPISEHNRLYWYRQTLGQGPEFLTYFQNEAQLEKSRLLSDRFSAERPKGSFSTLEIQRTEQGDSAMYLCASSFGGPASDTQYFGPGTRLTVL.

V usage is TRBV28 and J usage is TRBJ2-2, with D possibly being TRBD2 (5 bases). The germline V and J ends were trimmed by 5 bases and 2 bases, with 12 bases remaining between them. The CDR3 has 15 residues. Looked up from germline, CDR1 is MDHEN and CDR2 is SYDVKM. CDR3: CASSEPGYNTGELFF. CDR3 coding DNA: TGTGCCAGCAGTGAACCGGGATATAACACCGGGGAGCTGTTTTTT.

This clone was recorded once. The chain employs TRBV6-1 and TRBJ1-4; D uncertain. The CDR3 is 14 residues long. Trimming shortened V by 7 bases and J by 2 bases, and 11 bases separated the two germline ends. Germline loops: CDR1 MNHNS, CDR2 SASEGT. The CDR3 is CASNDRPTNEKLFF. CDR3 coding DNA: TGTGCCAGCAACGATCGGCCGACTAATGAAAAACTGTTTTTT.

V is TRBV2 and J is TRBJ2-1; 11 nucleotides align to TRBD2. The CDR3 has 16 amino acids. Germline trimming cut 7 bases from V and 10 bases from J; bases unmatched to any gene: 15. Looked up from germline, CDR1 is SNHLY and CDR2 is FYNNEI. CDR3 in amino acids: CASISLAGGPVGEQFF. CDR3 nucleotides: TGTGCCAGCATCAGTTTAGCGGGAGGGCCAGTTGGGGAGCAGTTCTTC.

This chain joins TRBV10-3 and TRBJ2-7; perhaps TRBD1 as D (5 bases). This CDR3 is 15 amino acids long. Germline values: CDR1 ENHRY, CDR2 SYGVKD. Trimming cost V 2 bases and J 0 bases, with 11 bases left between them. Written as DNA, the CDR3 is TGTGCCATCAGTGAGAGGGGCACCAACTCCTACGAGCAGTACTTC. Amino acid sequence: CAISERGTNSYEQYF.

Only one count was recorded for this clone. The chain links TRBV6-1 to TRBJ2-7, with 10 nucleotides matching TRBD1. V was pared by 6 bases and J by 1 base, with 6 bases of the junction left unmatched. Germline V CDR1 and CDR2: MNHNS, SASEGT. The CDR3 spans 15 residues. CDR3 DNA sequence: TGTGCCAGCAGGGCCGGACAGGGGGAATCCTACGAGCAGTACTTC. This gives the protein CASRAGQGESYEQYF.

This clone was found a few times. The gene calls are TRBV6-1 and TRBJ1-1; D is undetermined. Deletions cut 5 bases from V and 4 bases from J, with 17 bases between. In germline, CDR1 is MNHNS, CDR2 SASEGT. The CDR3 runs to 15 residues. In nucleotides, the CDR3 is TGTGCCAGCAGTTCAATGGTACTCCGCTCCACTGAAGCTTTCTTT. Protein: CASSSMVLRSTEAFF.

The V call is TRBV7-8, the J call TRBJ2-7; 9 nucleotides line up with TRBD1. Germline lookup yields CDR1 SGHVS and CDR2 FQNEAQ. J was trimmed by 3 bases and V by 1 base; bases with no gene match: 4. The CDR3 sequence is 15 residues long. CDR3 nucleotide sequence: TGTGCCAGCAGCTTAGGGGACAGGGCGGTCTACGAGCAGTACTTC. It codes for CASSLGDRAVYEQYF.

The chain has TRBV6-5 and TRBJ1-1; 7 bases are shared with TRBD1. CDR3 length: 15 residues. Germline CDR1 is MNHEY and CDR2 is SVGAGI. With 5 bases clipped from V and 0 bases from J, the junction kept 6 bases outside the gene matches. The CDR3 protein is CASSHRGRVNTEAFF. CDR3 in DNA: TGTGCCAGCAGTCACAGGGGTCGGGTGAACACTGAAGCTTTCTTT.

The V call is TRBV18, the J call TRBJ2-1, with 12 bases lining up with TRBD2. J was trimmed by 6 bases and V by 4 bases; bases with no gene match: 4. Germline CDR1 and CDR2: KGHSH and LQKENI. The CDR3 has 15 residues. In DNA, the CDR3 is TGTGCCAGCTCACGGACTAGCGGGAAGTCCAATGAGCAGTTCTTC. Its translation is CASSRTSGKSNEQFF.

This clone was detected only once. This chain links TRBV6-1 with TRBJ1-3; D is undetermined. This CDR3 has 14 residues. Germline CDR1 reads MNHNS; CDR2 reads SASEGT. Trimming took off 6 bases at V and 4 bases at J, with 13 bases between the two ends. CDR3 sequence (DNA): TGTGCCAGCAGATTGGACGGTACGGGAAACACCATATATTTT. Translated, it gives CASRLDGTGNTIYF.

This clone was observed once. CDR3 in amino acids: CASREGGNSPLHF. In DNA, the CDR3 is TGTGCCAGCAGGGAGGGCGGTAATTCACCCCTCCACTTT. The chain couples TRBV27 to TRBJ1-6; D is undetermined. Germline V gives CDR1 MNHEY, CDR2 SMNVEV (reference sequence). The CDR3 is 13 residues long. V lost 6 bases and J lost 6, with 9 bases in between.

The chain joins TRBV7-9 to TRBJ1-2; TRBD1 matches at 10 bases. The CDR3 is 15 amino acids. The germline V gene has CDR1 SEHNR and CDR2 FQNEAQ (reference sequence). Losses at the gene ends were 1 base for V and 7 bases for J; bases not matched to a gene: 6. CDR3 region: CASSLEFRDRGGYTF. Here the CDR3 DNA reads TGTGCCAGCAGCTTAGAATTCCGGGACAGGGGTGGCTACACCTTC.

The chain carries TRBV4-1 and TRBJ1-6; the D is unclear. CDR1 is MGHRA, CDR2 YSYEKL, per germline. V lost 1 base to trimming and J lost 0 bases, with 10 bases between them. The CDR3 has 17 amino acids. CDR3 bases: TGCGCCAGCAGCCAAGTCCAAGGAAGCTCCTATAATTCACCCCTCCACTTT. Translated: CASSQVQGSSYNSPLHF.

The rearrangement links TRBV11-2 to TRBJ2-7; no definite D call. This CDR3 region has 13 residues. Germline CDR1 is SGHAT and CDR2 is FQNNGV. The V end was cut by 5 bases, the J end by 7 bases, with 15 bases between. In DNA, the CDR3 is TGTGCCAGCAGCCTGGAGCAGGTAGGGGAGCAGTACTTC. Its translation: CASSLEQVGEQYF.

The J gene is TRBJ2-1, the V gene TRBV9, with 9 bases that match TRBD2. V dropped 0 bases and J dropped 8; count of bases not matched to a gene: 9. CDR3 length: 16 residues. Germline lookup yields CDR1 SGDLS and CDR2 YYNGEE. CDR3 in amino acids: CASSVGPLAGIHEQFF. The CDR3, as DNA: TGTGCCAGCAGCGTAGGCCCCCTAGCGGGGATCCATGAGCAGTTCTTC.

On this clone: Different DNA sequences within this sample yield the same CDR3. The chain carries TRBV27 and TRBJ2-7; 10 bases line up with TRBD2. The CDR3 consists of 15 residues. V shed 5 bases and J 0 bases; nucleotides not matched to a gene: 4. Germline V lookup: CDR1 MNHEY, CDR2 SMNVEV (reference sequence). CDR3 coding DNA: TGTGCCAGCAGTACCGGACTAGCGGCCTCCTACGAGCAGTACTTC. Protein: CASSTGLAASYEQYF.

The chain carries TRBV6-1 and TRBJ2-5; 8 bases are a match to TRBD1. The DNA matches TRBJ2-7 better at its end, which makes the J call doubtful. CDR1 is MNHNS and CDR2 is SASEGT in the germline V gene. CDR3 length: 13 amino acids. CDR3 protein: CASSELQGGEQYF. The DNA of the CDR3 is TGTGCCAGCAGTGAATTACAGGGGGGCGAGCAGTACTTC.

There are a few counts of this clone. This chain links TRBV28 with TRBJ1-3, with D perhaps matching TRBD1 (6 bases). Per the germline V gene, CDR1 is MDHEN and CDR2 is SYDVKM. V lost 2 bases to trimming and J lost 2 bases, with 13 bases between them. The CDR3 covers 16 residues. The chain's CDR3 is CASSLIDRTTGNTIYF. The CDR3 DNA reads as TGTGCCAGCAGTTTAATTGACAGGACCACTGGAAACACCATATATTTT.

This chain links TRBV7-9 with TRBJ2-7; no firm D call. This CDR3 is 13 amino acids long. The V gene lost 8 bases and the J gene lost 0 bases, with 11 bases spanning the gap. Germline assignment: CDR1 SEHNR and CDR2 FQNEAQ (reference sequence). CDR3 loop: CASQTGPSYEQYF. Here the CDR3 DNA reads TGTGCCAGCCAAACCGGTCCCTCCTACGAGCAGTACTTC.